These 2 T cell receptor beta chains were sequenced from one sample in a study of metastatic and nonmetastatic thyroid tumors. TCRdb reassembled clones from the PCR reads with MiXCR. The table lists about 15,000 clones, about 29% of them singletons. Until they underwent thyroid surgery, no patient had received any treatment. Sequenced material: tumor tissue. These TCRs come from a male donor with papillary thyroid cancer or a benign thyroid nodule (not recorded which). Some clones in this sample may be carry-over from other donors' samples.

V and J are TRBV20-1 and TRBJ1-1; 8 bases are shared with TRBD1. Germline V gene lookup returns CDR1 DFQATT and CDR2 SNEGSKA (reference sequence). The CDR3 length is 15 residues. The V gene end was trimmed by 5 bases and the J gene end by 0 bases; junction bases not matched to a gene: 8. The CDR3 DNA sequence: TGCAGTGCTGGACAGGGTTTAACTATGAACACTGAAGCTTTCTTT. As protein: CSAGQGLTMNTEAFF.

The chain joins TRBV5-1 to TRBJ2-1; TRBD2 might be the D (6 bases). V gave up 1 base and J gave up 8 bases, with 10 bases separating them. Germline assignment: CDR1 SGHRS and CDR2 YFSETQ. This CDR3 comprises 13 residues. The CDR3 DNA is TGCGCCAGCAGCTTGTGGGGAGGAGATGAGCAGTTCTTC. Translation: CASSLWGGDEQFF. The full variable domain, with the rest looked up from reference TRBV5-1 and TRBJ2-1, is KAGVTQTPRYLIKTRGQQVTLSCSPISGHRSVSWYQQTPGQGLQFLFEYFSETQRNKGNFPGRFSGRQFSNSRSEMNVSTLELGDSALYLCASSLWGGDEQFFGPGTRLTVL.